This is a list of T cell receptor beta chains from one sample in a study of cytomegalovirus exposure and HLA in healthy donors. Profiled with immunoSEQ multiplex PCR; TCRdb holds only in-frame clones, not every one. The sample holds 100,000 to 150,000 clones, 81% seen once. The sequenced material came from PBMCs. These receptors were taken from a young man in good health and CMV-seropositive. Each CDR3 is given without its conserved first and last residue.

V: TRBV18; J: TRBJ1-5; CDR3: ASSPPGQGSQPQH
V: TRBV7-9; J: TRBJ1-3; CDR3: ASRPGQVSGNTIY
V: TRBV19; J: TRBJ1-2; CDR3: ASTRQLTNYGYT
V: TRBV5-1; J: TRBJ2-3; CDR3: ASRPGTGGEDTQY
V: TRBV18; J: TRBJ1-3; CDR3: ASSPRQGYGNTIY
V: TRBV7-9; J: TRBJ2-5; CDR3: ASSLGQARQETQY
V: TRBV7-8; J: TRBJ2-2; CDR3: ASSSRGWGGNTGELF
V: TRBV5-1; J: TRBJ1-1; CDR3: ASSYGQAEAF
V: TRBV7-2; J: TRBJ2-5; CDR3: ASSFQGQETQY
V: TRBV15; J: TRBJ2-1; CDR3: ATSGRLAAYNEQF
V: TRBV6-1; J: TRBJ1-2; CDR3: ASSPRGQGNYGYT
V: TRBV7-2; J: TRBJ1-2; CDR3: ASSFLGDRGLYYGYT
V: TRBV5-5; J: TRBJ2-7; CDR3: ASSARLAESYEQY
V: TRBV1; J: TRBJ2-3; CDR3: TSSQGRLAKEDTQY
V: TRBV9; J: TRBJ1-2; CDR3: ASSPPGGAWGYT
V: TRBV6-7; J: TRBJ2-7; CDR3: ASSPSSGVSYEQY
V: TRBV27; J: TRBJ2-1; CDR3: ASSFGGSYNEQF
V: TRBV6-6; J: TRBJ1-3; CDR3: ASSTIGNTIY
V: TRBV5-1; J: TRBJ1-1; CDR3: ASSPLGGENTEAF
V: TRBV4-1; J: TRBJ1-4; CDR3: ASSQGDSFNEKLF
V: TRBV23-1; J: TRBJ2-2; CDR3: ASSLYRGTGITGELF
V: TRBV6-1; J: TRBJ1-6; CDR3: ASRDDLGQGFNSPLH
V: TRBV5-6; J: TRBJ2-7; CDR3: ASSLGTGYQY
V: TRBV7-2; J: TRBJ2-5; CDR3: ASSLEGASRETQY
V: TRBV19; J: TRBJ1-2; CDR3: ASSSDYGYT
V: TRBV30; J: TRBJ1-3; CDR3: AWKSWGTGNGNTIY
V: TRBV7-2; J: TRBJ1-6; CDR3: ASSPRTGGPFLLH
V: TRBV2; J: TRBJ2-3; CDR3: ASTGFLDEITDTQY
V: TRBV2; J: TRBJ1-4; CDR3: ASRAGVTNEKLF
V: TRBV6-4; J: TRBJ2-1; CDR3: ASSDVGLAINQQF
V: TRBV7-9; J: TRBJ1-1; CDR3: SSSSAGNTEAF
V: TRBV5-1; J: TRBJ2-2; CDR3: ASSKGLAGGPGTGELF
V: TRBV30; J: TRBJ1-1; CDR3: AWREQGNTEAF
V: TRBV29-1; J: TRBJ2-7; CDR3: SVEGTGPRPYEQY
V: TRBV7-9; J: TRBJ1-4; CDR3: ASSRGQAENEKLF
V: TRBV9; J: TRBJ2-1; CDR3: ASSSPGVYYNEQF
V: TRBV10-2; J: TRBJ2-7; CDR3: ASSETSGRKYEQY
V: TRBV7-2; J: TRBJ1-2; CDR3: ASSFTTEGYT
V: TRBV9; J: TRBJ1-6; CDR3: ASSVAGASTPLH
V: TRBV10-3; J: TRBJ1-1; CDR3: AISTGSMNTEAF
V: TRBV5-1; J: TRBJ1-4; CDR3: ASSLVPAGEKLF
V: TRBV19; J: TRBJ1-5; CDR3: ASSTGREGQPQH
V: TRBV2; J: TRBJ2-5; CDR3: ASGTDQETQY